Listed below are T cell receptor beta chains from one sample, sequenced in a study of CD8 T cells in Susac syndrome. TCRdb ran MiXCR on the immunoSEQ multiplex PCR reads and lists one entry per CDR3 protein. The sample comprises roughly 100,000 distinct CDR3 sequences, roughly 95% of which are singletons, and 0.41% rests with the top ten. Sequencing was performed on CD8+ T cells from PBMCs. The source of these receptors is a human donor with Susac syndrome. The CDR3 runs from the conserved cysteine through the conserved F or W. The order of the fields is clone size, V gene, D gene, J gene, CDR3 DNA, CDR3 protein. D genes are given only for firm matches. Some rows have no size entry. The others give once, few or many, or a class for an expanded clone.

abundance: once; v_gene: TRBV12-3/TRBV12-4; d_gene: NA; j_gene: TRBJ2-7; CDR3nt: TGTGCCAGCAGTTTGGGGGTGCCCTACGAGCAGTACTTC; CDR3aa: CASSLGVPYEQYF
abundance: NA; v_gene: TRBV7-2; d_gene: TRBD2; j_gene: TRBJ2-1; CDR3nt: TGTGCCAGCAGCTCGGACCTAGCGGGGGGGCCTAACAATGAGCAGTTCTTC; CDR3aa: CASSSDLAGGPNNEQFF
abundance: NA; v_gene: TRBV4-1; d_gene: NA; j_gene: TRBJ1-6; CDR3nt: TGCGCCAGCAGCCAAGATTTGGGTCACGGTTCACCCCTCCACTTT; CDR3aa: CASSQDLGHGSPLHF
abundance: once; v_gene: TRBV27; d_gene: TRBD2; j_gene: TRBJ2-3; CDR3nt: TGTGCCAGCAGTTTAGCGGGGGGCCGGGGGACAGATACGCAGTATTTT; CDR3aa: CASSLAGGRGTDTQYF
abundance: NA; v_gene: TRBV20-1; d_gene: NA; j_gene: TRBJ2-3; CDR3nt: TGCAGTGCCCACCTGGGGGTACAGTTGCCAGATACGCAGTATTTT; CDR3aa: CSAHLGVQLPDTQYF
abundance: once; v_gene: TRBV13; d_gene: TRBD2; j_gene: TRBJ2-5; CDR3nt: TGTGCCAGCAGCTTAGGCGGGGGGTCACGGGAGACCCAGTACTTC; CDR3aa: CASSLGGGSRETQYF
abundance: NA; v_gene: TRBV4-3; d_gene: NA; j_gene: TRBJ2-2; CDR3nt: TGCGCCAGCAGCCAAGATTTTGGGTCGAACACCGGGGAGCTGTTTTTT; CDR3aa: CASSQDFGSNTGELFF
abundance: NA; v_gene: TRBV4-1; d_gene: NA; j_gene: TRBJ1-1; CDR3nt: TGCGCCAGCAGCCAGCAAAGCAGGGGCAACACTGAAGCTTTCTTT; CDR3aa: CASSQQSRGNTEAFF
abundance: NA; v_gene: TRBV7-6; d_gene: NA; j_gene: TRBJ1-4; CDR3nt: TGTGCCAGCAGCCTTCTCGGACAGAATGAAAAACTGTTTTTT; CDR3aa: CASSLLGQNEKLFF
abundance: NA; v_gene: TRBV7-8; d_gene: TRBD1; j_gene: TRBJ2-1; CDR3nt: TGTGCCAGCAGCTTAAGGGACAGGGTCAATGAGCAGTTCTTC; CDR3aa: CASSLRDRVNEQFF
abundance: NA; v_gene: TRBV6-5; d_gene: NA; j_gene: TRBJ2-4; CDR3nt: TGTGCCAGCACCCAGGGGTTCGGTTCCAAAAACATTCAGTACTTC; CDR3aa: CASTQGFGSKNIQYF
abundance: NA; v_gene: TRBV19; d_gene: TRBD1; j_gene: TRBJ2-3; CDR3nt: TGTGCCAGTAGTCCTCGACAGGGTCCCGATACGCAGTATTTT; CDR3aa: CASSPRQGPDTQYF
abundance: few; v_gene: TRBV9; d_gene: TRBD1; j_gene: TRBJ1-5; CDR3nt: TGTGCCAGCAGCCAGGGGGATAATCAGCCCCAGCATTTT; CDR3aa: CASSQGDNQPQHF
abundance: NA; v_gene: TRBV3-1; d_gene: NA; j_gene: TRBJ1-1; CDR3nt: TGTGCCAGCAGCCAAGGAAAGGGGTACACTGAAGCTTTCTTT; CDR3aa: CASSQGKGYTEAFF
abundance: NA; v_gene: TRBV9; d_gene: TRBD1; j_gene: TRBJ1-3; CDR3nt: TGTGCCAGCAGCGTAGATCGGGACAGCTCTGGAAACACCATATATTTT; CDR3aa: CASSVDRDSSGNTIYF
abundance: NA; v_gene: TRBV29-1; d_gene: NA; j_gene: TRBJ2-3; CDR3nt: TGCAGCGCTCTGCCCCTGTCAAGCACAGATACGCAGTATTTT; CDR3aa: CSALPLSSTDTQYF
abundance: NA; v_gene: TRBV6-5; d_gene: NA; j_gene: TRBJ2-7; CDR3nt: TGTGCCAGCAGTTCCGCAGGGGACTACGAGCAGTACTTC; CDR3aa: CASSSAGDYEQYF